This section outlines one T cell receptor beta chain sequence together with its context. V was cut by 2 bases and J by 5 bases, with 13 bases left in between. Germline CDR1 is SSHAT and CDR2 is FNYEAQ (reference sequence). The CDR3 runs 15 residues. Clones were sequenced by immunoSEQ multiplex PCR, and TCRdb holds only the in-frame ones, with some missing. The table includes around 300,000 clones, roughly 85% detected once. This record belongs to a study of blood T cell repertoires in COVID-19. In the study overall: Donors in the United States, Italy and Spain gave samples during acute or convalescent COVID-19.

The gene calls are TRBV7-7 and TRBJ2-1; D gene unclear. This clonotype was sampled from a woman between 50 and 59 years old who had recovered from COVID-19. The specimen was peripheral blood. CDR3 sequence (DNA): TGTGCCAGCAGCTTATTCGTGGGCCCTAACAATGAGCAGTTCTTC. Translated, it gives CASSLFVGPNNEQFF.